A selection of T cell receptor beta chains follows, all from one sample in a study of blood T cell repertoires in COVID-19. Sequencing was performed with immunoSEQ multiplex PCR; in TCRdb, only in-frame clones are kept and a portion is missing. The sample carries roughly 500,000 clones, roughly 88% recorded once. The specimen was peripheral blood. The receptors stem from a human donor in a cohort sampled during active COVID-19. Both conserved end residues are part of each CDR3. The order of the fields is D gene, clone size, V gene, J gene, CDR3 protein, CDR3 DNA. The D gene is left open where the match is weak. Rows give clone size only sometimes, using once, few, many, or a class for an expanded clone.

TRBD2,.,TRBV19,TRBJ2-1,CASSPGLAGVYEQFF,TGTGCCAGTAGCCCAGGACTAGCGGGAGTTTATGAGCAGTTCTTC
TRBD2,once,TRBV5-4,TRBJ2-1,CASSFDLAASYNEQFF,TGTGCCAGCAGCTTTGACCTAGCGGCATCCTACAATGAGCAGTTCTTC
TRBD1,.,TRBV5-5,TRBJ1-2,CASTFPGQGYGYTF,TGTGCCAGCACCTTTCCGGGACAGGGCTATGGCTACACCTTC
TRBD1,.,TRBV30,TRBJ2-2,CAWSIRWDNRGTGELFF,TGTGCCTGGAGTATAAGATGGGATAACAGGGGCACCGGGGAGCTGTTTTTT
.,.,TRBV27,TRBJ1-1,CASSFAGMNTEAFF,TGTGCCAGCAGTTTTGCGGGCATGAACACTGAAGCTTTCTTT
TRBD2,.,TRBV3-1/TRBV3-2,TRBJ2-3,CASSQRLAGADTQYF,TGTGCCAGCAGCCAACGACTAGCGGGAGCAGATACGCAGTATTTT
.,once,TRBV28,TRBJ1-2,CASNPGSLYGYTF,TGTGCCAGCAACCCGGGATCCCTCTATGGCTACACCTTC
.,.,TRBV28,TRBJ1-2,CASSSTGYGYTF,TGTGCCAGCAGTTCCACAGGCTATGGCTACACCTTC
TRBD1,.,TRBV4-3,TRBJ1-2,CASSQVGQAGAYGYTF,TGCGCCAGCAGCCAAGTTGGACAGGCCGGCGCCTATGGCTACACCTTC
.,.,TRBV10-3,TRBJ2-3,CAISESGHVTDTQYF,TGTGCCATCAGTGAGTCGGGCCACGTCACAGATACGCAGTATTTT
TRBD2,.,TRBV29-1,TRBJ2-3,CSVEKGTSGRTDTQYF,TGCAGCGTTGAAAAAGGGACTAGCGGGAGGACAGATACGCAGTATTTT
TRBD1,few,TRBV7-2,TRBJ2-5,CASSSYGQDGETQYF,TGTGCCAGCAGCTCCTACGGACAGGACGGGGAGACCCAGTACTTC
TRBD1,.,TRBV6-2/TRBV6-3,TRBJ1-6,CASSWAGQLGSPLHF,TGTGCCAGCAGTTGGGCGGGACAGTTGGGTTCACCCCTCCACTTT
TRBD2,.,TRBV5-1,TRBJ2-7,CASSLGGRAYEQYF,TGCGCCAGCAGCTTAGGCGGGAGGGCATACGAGCAGTACTTC
TRBD2,.,TRBV10-3,TRBJ2-1,CAISRGTSSYNEQFF,TGTGCCATCTCCCGAGGGACTAGTTCCTACAATGAGCAGTTCTTC
.,.,TRBV28,TRBJ1-4,CASRLGGMDEKLFF,TGTGCCAGCAGGCTAGGGGGAATGGATGAAAAACTGTTTTTT
TRBD1,.,TRBV5-4,TRBJ2-2,CASSPNVGQGSDGELFF,TGTGCCAGCAGCCCGAACGTAGGACAGGGATCCGACGGGGAGCTGTTTTTT
TRBD2,.,TRBV11-2,TRBJ2-7,CASSLNSGSSYEQYF,TGTGCCAGCAGCTTAAACAGCGGGAGTTCCTACGAGCAGTACTTC
.,.,TRBV2,TRBJ2-2,CASSESGVVTGELFF,TGTGCCAGCAGTGAATCAGGGGTAGTCACCGGGGAGCTGTTTTTT
.,.,TRBV10-2,TRBJ2-5,CASSETVGAETQYF,TGCGCCAGCAGTGAGACTGTGGGAGCGGAGACCCAGTACTTC
TRBD2,.,TRBV9,TRBJ2-7,CASSVGTSPAYEQYF,TGTGCCAGCAGCGTAGGGACTAGCCCCGCCTACGAGCAGTACTTC
.,.,TRBV19,TRBJ1-5,CASSLHGLVSNQPQHF,TGTGCCAGTAGTCTCCATGGCCTGGTGAGCAATCAGCCCCAGCATTTT
.,.,TRBV19,TRBJ1-1,CASTTQPAPGETFF,TGTGCCAGTACTACTCAACCGGCCCCGGGGGAGACTTTCTTT
.,.,TRBV5-6,TRBJ2-5,CASSLGQVVPQYF,TGTGCCAGCAGCTTGGGACAGGTAGTTCCCCAGTACTTC
TRBD2,.,TRBV6-2/TRBV6-3,TRBJ2-7,CASSKNYAGTSGSGNEQYF,TGTGCCAGCAGTAAAAATTACGCCGGGACTAGCGGGAGCGGCAACGAGCAGTACTTC
TRBD2,few,TRBV7-2,TRBJ2-7,CASSLDGGSSYEQYF,TGTGCCAGCAGCTTAGACGGCGGGAGCTCCTACGAGCAGTACTTC
.,.,TRBV5-8,TRBJ1-1,CANLRVRGTEAFF,TGTGCCAACCTCAGGGTGAGAGGTACTGAAGCTTTCTTT
TRBD1,.,TRBV6-2/TRBV6-3,TRBJ1-5,CASSYLTGGLSNQPQHF,TGTGCCAGCAGTTACCTGACAGGGGGATTAAGCAATCAGCCCCAGCATTTT
TRBD2,.,TRBV29-1,TRBJ2-1,CSVEQSGIAGSYNEQFF,TGCAGCGTTGAACAGTCGGGGATAGCGGGCTCCTACAATGAGCAGTTCTTC
.,.,TRBV10-2,TRBJ2-3,CATSRQGRDTQYF,TGCGCCACCTCCCGGCAGGGAAGGGATACGCAGTATTTT
.,few,TRBV7-9,TRBJ1-4,CASSDGLQGGNEKLFF,TGTGCCAGCAGCGATGGCTTACAGGGCGGCAATGAAAAACTGTTTTTT
.,.,TRBV19,TRBJ2-1,CASSTRLPNYPYNEQFF,TGTGCCAGTAGTACCCGACTACCGAATTATCCATACAATGAGCAGTTCTTC
.,.,TRBV7-2,TRBJ2-7,CASSLMPNSGEQYF,TGTGCCAGCAGCTTAATGCCTAACTCGGGGGAGCAGTACTTC
.,.,TRBV5-1,TRBJ2-1,CASSLSGPGNEQFF,TGCGCCAGCAGCTTAAGCGGGCCGGGGAATGAGCAGTTCTTC
TRBD1,.,TRBV28,TRBJ2-2,CASSFIGTGGTGELFF,TGTGCCAGCAGTTTTATAGGGACAGGGGGCACCGGGGAGCTGTTTTTT
.,.,TRBV16,TRBJ2-7,CASSPRRGVYEQYF,TGTGCCAGCAGCCCACGAAGAGGAGTGTACGAGCAGTACTTC
TRBD1,.,TRBV5-1,TRBJ2-1,CASSLADRGPNEQFF,TGCGCCAGCAGCCTGGCTGACAGGGGGCCTAATGAGCAGTTCTTC
.,.,TRBV27,TRBJ1-5,CASSLRSGGYSNQPQHF,TGTGCCAGCAGTTTACGAAGCGGGGGTTATAGCAATCAGCCCCAGCATTTT
.,.,TRBV9,TRBJ1-2,CASSVEGVKVYGYTF,TGTGCCAGCAGCGTAGAAGGGGTTAAGGTGTATGGCTACACCTTC
.,.,TRBV7-9,TRBJ1-5,CASSSGISNQPQHF,TGTGCCAGCAGCTCCGGGATTAGCAATCAGCCCCAGCATTTT
TRBD1,.,TRBV7-3,TRBJ2-7,CASSSTGWGEQYF,TGTGCCAGCAGCTCGACAGGGTGGGGCGAGCAGTACTTC
.,.,TRBV3-1/TRBV3-2,TRBJ1-3,CASSRGQGSGNTIYF,TGTGCCAGCAGCCGTGGACAAGGCTCTGGAAACACCATATATTTT
.,once,TRBV9,TRBJ2-7,CASSVDREGSVGNEQYF,TGTGCCAGCAGCGTAGACAGGGAGGGCTCGGTGGGCAACGAGCAGTACTTC
.,.,TRBV10-3,TRBJ2-1,CAISGGRSSYNEQFF,TGTGCCATCAGTGGGGGGCGGAGCTCCTACAATGAGCAGTTCTTC
.,.,TRBV2,TRBJ2-4,CASRRGTARAKNIQYF,TGTGCCAGCAGGCGAGGGACTGCCCGGGCCAAAAACATTCAGTACTTC
TRBD1,.,TRBV5-1,TRBJ1-1,CASSEGTGYTEAFF,TGCGCCAGCAGCGAAGGGACAGGATACACTGAAGCTTTCTTT